This TCR beta chain came from a study of blood T cell repertoires in COVID-19. For the study at large: Material from acute and convalescent COVID-19 was sourced from the United States, Italy and Spain.

As handled by the study authors: Estimated nucleated cell counts came from reference gene primer amplification. This table comes from immunoSEQ multiplex PCR, and its TCRdb copy is limited to in-frame clones, with some not included. V and J calls and clone size are copied from that table; D and trimming were computed from the DNA. The data show 200,000 or so clones, with roughly three quarters seen just once and 17% held by the top ten. The clonotype comes from a man aged 55 to 70 with active or convalescent COVID-19. Sequencing was carried out using peripheral blood.

The CDR3 sequence is CASSLTSGKETQYF. As DNA, the CDR3 is TGCGCCAGCAGCTTAACTAGCGGGAAGGAGACCCAGTACTTC. V is TRBV5-1 and J is TRBJ2-5; 10 bases match TRBD2. The germline CDR1 and CDR2 sequences are SGHRS and YFSETQ. J gave up 5 bases and V 2 bases, and 3 bases lay outside the gene matches. CDR3 length equals 14 residues.